Listed here is a single T cell receptor (beta chain). Its specific antigen is unknown. One base away there is no much larger clone; base qualities are not given. Including the terminal cysteine and phenylalanine, the CDR3 comprises 14 residues. Just the 42-base CDR3 DNA is kept, in frame starting at base 1. In the germline V gene, CDR1 corresponds to MNHEY and CDR2 to SVGAGI. V sheds 2 bases and J sheds 4 bases, leaving 11 bases between their ends. The sample is drawn from a study of blood T cell repertoires in COVID-19 (dated by TCRdb to 2020 to 2021). Turning to the overall study: Samples covering the acute and convalescent phases of COVID-19 were provided by collaborators in the United States, Italy and Spain. The samples were drawn from two sources: the first 160 participants of the ongoing ImmuneRACE study, and 1,200 or so subjects contributed by 6 global collaborators. Deeply sampled blood TCRbeta repertoires from subjects exposed to, actively infected with, or recovered from COVID-19 were included in the dataset. The material from the prospective study consisted of cDNA or gDNA derived from T cells, B-cell-depleted T cells, or PBMCs. A freely available public database, intended as a resource for researchers studying the immune response to SARS-CoV-2, is where the repertoires were released. A de-identified subject ID, COVID-19 status, age in years and sex were almost always included in the sample metadata. Where available, HLA class I and class II types were taken from metadata supplied by the sample provider and were not determined by assay-based typing. General findings and caveats noted by the study authors: The amount of clinical and demographic metadata varied by source and participant and was provided uncurated.

TCRbeta CDR3 regions were amplified from genomic DNA using the immunoSEQ Assay, a bias-controlled multiplex PCR. On the study's bioinformatics: Nucleated cell counts per sample were estimated from amplification of reference gene primers within the assay. To quantify the absolute abundance of each unique TCRbeta CDR3 rearrangement, sequence reads were collapsed and filtered. For each sample, productive Simpson clonality was calculated by taking the square root of Simpson's diversity index across productive rearrangements. Here the immuneACCESS table is served through TCRdb, limited to in-frame sequences with V and J called. Missing clones are a known gap in these copies; in checked studies unresolved V genes cover under half, and the rest lacks a known reason. D and trimming were read from the DNA, whereas the V and J calls and clone size are those reported in that table. Present in this sample are over 200,000 clones, roughly 90% of which were seen just once. The top ten clones comprise over 2% of the sample.

A second Seattle source provided samples from volunteer blood donors who had recovered from COVID-19. Each collaborating institution followed its own protocols to collect whole blood in K2EDTA tubes. For TCRbeta analysis, collaborators shipped samples as frozen whole blood, isolated PBMCs, or DNA extracted from either of those sample types. The chain employs TRBV6-5 and TRBJ2-5; the D gene cannot be named for sure. This TCR came from a man aged 30 to 45 who had recovered from COVID-19. Sequencing was carried out using peripheral blood. At the DNA level, the sequence is TGTGCCAGCAGTTACAACCTACTACGAGAGACCCAGTACTTC. This translates into CASSYNLLRETQYF.